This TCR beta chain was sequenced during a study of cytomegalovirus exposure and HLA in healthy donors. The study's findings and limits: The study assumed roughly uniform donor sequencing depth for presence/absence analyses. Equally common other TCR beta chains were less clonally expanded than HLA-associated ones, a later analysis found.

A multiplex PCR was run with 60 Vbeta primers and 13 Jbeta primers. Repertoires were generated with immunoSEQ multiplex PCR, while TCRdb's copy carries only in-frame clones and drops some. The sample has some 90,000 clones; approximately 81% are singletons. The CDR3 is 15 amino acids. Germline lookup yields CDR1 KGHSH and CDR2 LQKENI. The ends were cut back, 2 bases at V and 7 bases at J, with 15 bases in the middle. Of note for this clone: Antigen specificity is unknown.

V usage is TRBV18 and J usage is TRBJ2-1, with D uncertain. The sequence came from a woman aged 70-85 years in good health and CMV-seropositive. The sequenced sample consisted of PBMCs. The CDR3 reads CASSPLSSSWNEQFF. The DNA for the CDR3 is TGTGCCAGCTCACCATTAAGCTCTTCTTGGAATGAGCAGTTCTTC.